A single TCR beta chain is shown here with its context. Its antigen is not known. The CDR3 runs 14 residues. Germline V CDR1 and CDR2: LGHNA, YSLEER. The ends were cut back, 0 bases at V and 4 bases at J, with 9 bases in the middle. TCRdb keeps only in-frame clones here, not all; method: immunoSEQ multiplex PCR. Here the sample spans roughly 120,000 clones, approximately 85% being singletons. This sample is part of a study of T cell responses to AZD1222 COVID-19 vaccine. Study-wide points: White British ancestry dominated among donors, who included more females, and clonal diversity was possibly underestimated.

The clonotype originates from an adult in good health. The rearrangement joins TRBV4-3 to TRBJ2-5; D perhaps matches TRBD1 (6 bases). This sample comprised peripheral blood, obtained on day 0 of MenACWY control vaccination. CDR3 loop: CASSQDTGSETQYF. As DNA, the CDR3 is TGCGCCAGCAGCCAAGATACAGGGTCAGAGACCCAGTACTTC.